The T cell receptor (beta chain) under discussion was sequenced for a study of blood T cell repertoires in COVID-19. About the study: The United States, Italy and Spain were the sources of the acute and convalescent COVID-19 samples.

Original methodology: Amplified reference gene primers provided the basis for estimating nucleated cell counts. Method: immunoSEQ multiplex PCR; TCRdb's copy keeps in-frame clones and lacks some. That table is the source of V, J and clone size, and D and trimming were worked out from the DNA. This table has about 150,000 clones, 75% to 85% appearing once. This clone was observed once. This CDR3 comprises 14 residues. V trimming: 3 bases; J trimming: 3 bases; junction bases outside the gene matches: 0. The germline V gene has CDR1 SGDLS and CDR2 YYNGEE. The rearrangement links TRBV9 to TRBJ2-1; TRBD2 matches at 10 bases. The clonotype was recovered from a woman aged 50 to 60 with acute or convalescent COVID-19. The sample taken for sequencing was peripheral blood. CDR3 in DNA: TGTGCCAGCAGCGGGACTAGCGGCTACAATGAGCAGTTCTTC. Protein product: CASSGTSGYNEQFF. Variable domain in full (rest from reference TRBV9 and TRBJ2-1): DSGVTQTPKHLITATGQRVTLRCSPRSGDLSVYWYQQSLDQGLQFLIQYYNGEERAKGNILERFSAQQFPDLHSELNLSSLELGDSALYFCASSGTSGYNEQFFGPGTRLTVL.